This T cell receptor beta chain was identified during a study of CD8+CD57+ T cells in acquired aplastic anemia. Broader study findings: The study identified more than 25 CD8+ CDR3 sequences shared by patients and controls.

Germline V gives CDR1 MNHEY, CDR2 SVGEGT. The CDR3 contains 15 residues. V was clipped by 6 bases and J by 3 bases; unmatched bases: 8. TCR beta VDJ combinations and CDR3 sequences were profiled from genomic DNA. MiXCR, applied by TCRdb to the reads, yields one record per CDR3 protein. This table holds over 150,000 distinct CDR3 sequences, about 60% found once. Only patients with CD8+CD57+ cell expansion on flow cytometry were chosen for sequencing. The table lists this clonotype with many counts. Its antigen is as yet unknown. V and J are TRBV6-2 or TRBV6-3 and TRBJ2-7, with 10 bases identical to TRBD1. Specimen: sorted CD4+, CD8+, or CD8+CD57+ T cells (not recorded which) from PBMCs. The receptor was isolated from a human donor with aplastic anemia. The CDR3 DNA reads TGTGCCAGCAGATACCGGGACAGGGGCCTCTACGAGCAGTACTTC. Translation: CASRYRDRGLYEQYF.